These 14 T cell receptor beta chains were sequenced from one sample in a study of cytomegalovirus exposure and HLA in healthy donors. Use of 60 Vbeta and 13 Jbeta primers characterized the PCR. Only in-frame clones appear in the TCRdb table, and some are missing; sequencing was by immunoSEQ multiplex PCR. The sample records 250,000 or so clones, 85% to 95% being singletons. Sequenced input: PBMCs. Receptor source: a girl aged 2 to 9 in good health and CMV-seronegative.

This clone was observed a handful of times. The chain is built from TRBV6-6 and TRBJ2-3, with D tentatively TRBD2 (5 bases). The CDR3 totals 14 residues. CDR1 is MNHNY, CDR2 SVGAGI, per germline (reference sequence). The V gene lost 7 bases and the J gene lost 11 bases, with 22 bases spanning the gap. The DNA of the CDR3 is TGTGCCAGCACCCAGGAGGTAACAGCCCTTAGGCAGTATTTT. This sequence encodes CASTQEVTALRQYF.

The rearrangement links TRBV30 to TRBJ2-2; a weak D match, TRBD2 (6 bases). Trimming stripped 1 base from V and 6 bases from J, with 15 bases between. Germline loops: CDR1 GTSNPN, CDR2 SVGIG (reference sequence). This CDR3 is 15 amino acids long. CDR3 region: CAWSALGTYPGELFF. DNA for the CDR3: TGTGCCTGGAGTGCCCTCGGGACTTATCCCGGGGAGCTGTTTTTT.

The chain is built from TRBV6-5 and TRBJ1-1; D is uncertain. CDR1 MNHEY and CDR2 SVGAGI come from the germline V gene. Trimming took 6 bases from V and 4 from J, leaving 15 bases between them. The CDR3 has 14 residues. CDR3 nucleotides: TGTGCCAGCAGCGGACCGGGGTTCATCACTGAAGCTTTCTTT. Its protein is CASSGPGFITEAFF.

The rearrangement joins TRBV9 to TRBJ2-5; no firm D call. Germline CDR1 reads SGDLS; CDR2 reads YYNGEE. There are 16 residues in the CDR3. V was trimmed by 0 bases and J by 7 bases, leaving 19 bases between them. CDR3 sequence: CASSVASFAEDGTQYF. The CDR3, as DNA: TGTGCCAGCAGCGTAGCTAGTTTCGCAGAAGACGGGACCCAGTACTTC.

The gene calls are TRBV5-1 and TRBJ1-3; D is undetermined. Trimming cost V 4 bases and J 4 bases, with 9 bases left between them. From germline, CDR1 is SGHRS and CDR2 YFSETQ. This CDR3 is built from 13 residues. CDR3 DNA sequence: TGCGCCAGCAGCGCGGACTCCGGAAACACCATATATTTT. This gives the protein CASSADSGNTIYF. The variable domain in full, completed from reference TRBV5-1 and TRBJ1-3, reads KAGVTQTPRYLIKTRGQQVTLSCSPISGHRSVSWYQQTPGQGLQFLFEYFSETQRNKGNFPGRFSGRQFSNSRSEMNVSTLELGDSALYLCASSADSGNTIYFGEGSWLTVV.

The CDR3 sequence: CASTPGQGHEKLFF. Written as DNA, the CDR3 is TGTGCCAGCACCCCGGGACAGGGGCATGAAAAACTGTTTTTT. The chain couples TRBV6-1 to TRBJ1-4; 10 bases match TRBD1. Germline V lookup: CDR1 MNHNS, CDR2 SASEGT. J lost 6 bases, V lost 7 bases, and 5 bases had no gene match. This CDR3 comprises 14 residues.

J is TRBJ2-1 and V is TRBV7-9; tentatively, D is TRBD2 (6 bases). Trimming cost V 5 bases and J 8 bases, with 16 bases left between them. CDR3 size: 14 residues. The germline gives CDR1 SEHNR, CDR2 FQNEAQ (reference sequence). The CDR3 sequence: CASSPGGSGDEQFF. CDR3 nucleotides: TGTGCCAGCAGCCCCGGGGGTAGCGGAGATGAGCAGTTCTTC.

The chain combines TRBV9 with TRBJ2-5; a weak D match, TRBD2 (5 bases). This CDR3 comprises 15 residues. Germline V CDR1 and CDR2: SGDLS, YYNGEE. V lost 4 bases and J lost 4, with 17 bases in between. The CDR3 DNA is TGTGCCAGCAGCCCAAGCGGAAGGGTTGGAGAGACCCAGTACTTC. Residues: CASSPSGRVGETQYF.

In DNA form, the CDR3 reads TGCGCCAGCAGCCCCAACAGGGGAGGTGGGGGCACTGAAGCTTTCTTT. It translates to CASSPNRGGGGTEAFF. V usage is TRBV5-1 and J usage is TRBJ1-1; the match to TRBD1 covers 7 bases. Unmatched junction bases numbered 13, after V lost 4 bases and J lost 4 bases. This CDR3 has 16 amino acids. From germline, CDR1 is SGHRS and CDR2 YFSETQ.

The chain carries TRBV5-4 and TRBJ2-2; 14 positions agree with TRBD2. The germline V gene encodes CDR1 SGHNT and CDR2 YYREEE (reference sequence). Trimming at V came to 4 bases and at J to 5 bases, leaving 7 bases not matched to a gene. The CDR3 sequence is 17 residues long. CDR3 DNA: TGTGCCAGCAGCAGAGGACTAGCGGGGGGCCTAACCGGGGAGCTGTTTTTT. Protein product: CASSRGLAGGLTGELFF.

The V gene is TRBV2, the J gene TRBJ1-5, with D possibly TRBD1 on 6 matching bases. The CDR3 extends over 13 amino acids. V lost 7 bases to trimming and J lost 5 bases, with 12 bases between them. Germline values: CDR1 SNHLY, CDR2 FYNNEI. CDR3 region: CASKRDTDQPQHF. In DNA, the CDR3 is TGTGCCAGCAAACGGGACACAGATCAGCCCCAGCATTTT.

This sequence joins TRBV6-1 and TRBJ2-5, with 8 bases identical to TRBD1. After removal of 7 bases from V and 1 base from J, the junction contained 8 bases not matched to a gene. The CDR3 runs 15 residues. Germline V gives CDR1 MNHNS, CDR2 SASEGT. This CDR3 reads CASTRTGFAQETQYF. The CDR3 DNA is TGTGCCAGCACCAGGACAGGGTTTGCCCAAGAGACCCAGTACTTC.

The rearrangement uses TRBV5-1 and TRBJ2-2; D is possibly TRBD1 (5 bases). The length of the CDR3 is 16 residues. Trimming stripped 1 base from V and 4 bases from J, with 14 bases between. The germline CDR1 and CDR2 sequences are SGHRS and YFSETQ. CDR3 sequence reads: CASSLLEGAITGELFF. The CDR3 nucleotides read TGCGCCAGCAGCTTGTTGGAAGGGGCGATCACCGGGGAGCTGTTTTTT.

The V gene is TRBV6-5, the J gene TRBJ2-5; D remains ambiguous. CDR1 and CDR2 (germline): MNHEY, SVGAGI. Trimming took 5 bases from V and 5 from J, leaving 12 bases between them. The CDR3 has 13 amino acids. For the CDR3, the DNA is TGTGCCAGCAGTCTGACCAAGAGGGAGACCCAGTACTTC. This translates into CASSLTKRETQYF.